Described below is a single T cell receptor (beta chain) sequence and its context. Treatment noted: 15 to 20 received Ad26.COV2.S at low or high dose, single or two shots; about 5 received placebo; per-sample allocation not given. Sampling was performed 63 days after the first vaccine or placebo injection. This specimen comes from a study of Ad26.COV2.S vaccination and SARS-CoV-2 variants. The table came from immunoSEQ multiplex PCR; TCRdb's copy has only in-frame clones and leaves some out. Found here are roughly 510,000 clones, around 85% of them singletons; the top ten hold 9.5% to 15%. CDR1 GTSNPN and CDR2 SVGIG come from the germline V gene (reference sequence). The V and J ends lost 5 bases and 5 bases respectively, with 12 bases between them. The CDR3 length is 12 residues.

The rearrangement uses TRBV30 and TRBJ2-5, with TRBD2 as a possible D gene (6 bases). The source of this sequence is a person aged 18 to 65 who received the Ad26.COV2.S COVID-19 vaccine or a placebo. Material: peripheral blood, obtained in a trial of Ad26.COV2.S vaccine versus placebo. CDR3 loop: CAWGREAETQYF. The CDR3 region has the DNA TGTGCCTGGGGGCGGGAAGCCGAGACCCAGTACTTC.